The rows below give T cell receptor beta chains drawn from one sample of a study of T cell changes during pregnancy in multiple sclerosis. Some clones are missing from TCRdb's copy, which holds only in-frame ones; the method was immunoSEQ multiplex PCR. The data contain around 40,000 clones, 90% of them singletons. The sample was CD4+ T cells from peripheral blood mononuclear cells, taken in the second trimester of pregnancy. These receptors were taken from a female donor with multiple sclerosis, enrolled in a pregnancy study. The CDR3 runs from the conserved cysteine through the conserved F or W. Each record gives: J gene, V gene, CDR3 protein.

j_call: TRBJ1-2
v_call: TRBV19
cdr3_aa: CASTLSTGGGYGYTF

j_call: TRBJ2-5
v_call: TRBV4-2
cdr3_aa: CASSQGLPRGGETQYF

j_call: TRBJ1-1
v_call: TRBV6-5
cdr3_aa: CASSYGGTREGTEAFF

j_call: TRBJ1-2
v_call: TRBV5-1
cdr3_aa: CASSPQEEDGYTF

j_call: TRBJ1-6
v_call: TRBV5-6
cdr3_aa: CASSLSGTGVEPLHF

j_call: TRBJ1-5
v_call: TRBV5-5
cdr3_aa: CALSPGQVNQPQHF

j_call: TRBJ2-1
v_call: TRBV7-6
cdr3_aa: CASSLGGGLSYNEQFF

j_call: TRBJ2-2
v_call: TRBV18
cdr3_aa: CASSPTSLAGNTGELFF

j_call: TRBJ1-2
v_call: TRBV18
cdr3_aa: CASSLTGTGEVAGYTF

j_call: TRBJ1-2
v_call: TRBV7-6
cdr3_aa: CASSRGGSNYGYTF

j_call: TRBJ2-7
v_call: TRBV5-6
cdr3_aa: CASSPGLAGAVEQYF

j_call: TRBJ1-4
v_call: TRBV14
cdr3_aa: CASRRLMSLEGSDNEKLFF

j_call: TRBJ1-3
v_call: TRBV2
cdr3_aa: CASSFGQISGNTIYF

j_call: TRBJ2-5
v_call: TRBV7-2
cdr3_aa: CASSLVYSGGGGAQYF

j_call: TRBJ1-1
v_call: TRBV4-1
cdr3_aa: CASSQDTAGLGTEAFF

j_call: TRBJ1-2
v_call: TRBV7-2
cdr3_aa: CASSRGFGYTF

j_call: TRBJ1-4
v_call: TRBV18
cdr3_aa: CASSQGQTNEKLFF

j_call: TRBJ1-2
v_call: TRBV6-6
cdr3_aa: CASTPEYTYGYTF

j_call: TRBJ1-3
v_call: TRBV30
cdr3_aa: CAWKLDSIAIYF

j_call: TRBJ1-2
v_call: TRBV10-1
cdr3_aa: CASSDPGQGRGYTF

j_call: TRBJ1-2
v_call: TRBV6-1
cdr3_aa: CAGSEHLTEDYGYTF

j_call: TRBJ2-3
v_call: TRBV7-2
cdr3_aa: CASSLSPDFTDTQYF

j_call: TRBJ1-5
v_call: TRBV7-8
cdr3_aa: CASSLRRGLRPQHF

j_call: TRBJ2-2
v_call: TRBV7-8
cdr3_aa: CASSHSGGRTGGELFF

j_call: TRBJ2-2
v_call: TRBV5-5
cdr3_aa: CASSTGQAILHGELFF

j_call: TRBJ2-1
v_call: TRBV2
cdr3_aa: CASSRQGNKFF

j_call: TRBJ2-2
v_call: TRBV7-9
cdr3_aa: CASSVTGTGGGGNTGELFF

j_call: TRBJ2-3
v_call: TRBV5-6
cdr3_aa: CASSWRSGSLSDTQYF

j_call: TRBJ1-3
v_call: TRBV6-6
cdr3_aa: CASSYDPGRPGNTIYF

j_call: TRBJ1-2
v_call: TRBV18
cdr3_aa: CASSPSGPGALPPQARYTF

j_call: TRBJ1-2
v_call: TRBV29-1
cdr3_aa: CSVEPGFGHKEYGYTF

j_call: TRBJ1-5
v_call: TRBV2
cdr3_aa: CASTVQGYSNQPQHF

j_call: TRBJ2-7
v_call: TRBV30
cdr3_aa: CAIEPGKTSGYEQYF

j_call: TRBJ2-1
v_call: TRBV25-1
cdr3_aa: CASRNDQGLGSYNEQFF

j_call: TRBJ2-4
v_call: TRBV11-1
cdr3_aa: CASSLRTDRDGKNIQYF

j_call: TRBJ2-1
v_call: TRBV7-8
cdr3_aa: CASSPGLAQYNEQFF

j_call: TRBJ1-5
v_call: TRBV12-5
cdr3_aa: CASGGGQGDHSNQPQHF

j_call: TRBJ2-3
v_call: TRBV11-2
cdr3_aa: CASSLVGTKADTQYF

j_call: TRBJ2-3
v_call: TRBV9
cdr3_aa: CASSVGIAESTDTQYF

j_call: TRBJ2-7
v_call: TRBV30
cdr3_aa: CAWSWGGPSYEQYF

j_call: TRBJ1-3
v_call: TRBV10-3
cdr3_aa: CAIGSRQAGNTIYF

j_call: TRBJ2-7
v_call: TRBV6-5
cdr3_aa: CASSYSGRVGEQYF

j_call: TRBJ1-1
v_call: TRBV6-5
cdr3_aa: CASSYSSVGTEAFF

j_call: TRBJ2-1
v_call: TRBV10-1
cdr3_aa: CASSEGGEAGGLNNEQFF

j_call: TRBJ1-2
v_call: TRBV19
cdr3_aa: CASRDRVDGYTF

j_call: TRBJ2-7
v_call: TRBV5-1
cdr3_aa: CASSSHWGQTTAEQYF

j_call: TRBJ2-1
v_call: TRBV6-1
cdr3_aa: CASSLQGQKNEQFF

j_call: TRBJ1-1
v_call: TRBV5-5
cdr3_aa: CASSLAGDEAFF

j_call: TRBJ2-6
v_call: TRBV6-1
cdr3_aa: CASSEDSSGANVLTF

j_call: TRBJ1-2
v_call: TRBV7-9
cdr3_aa: CASSSPRWGYTF

j_call: TRBJ2-3
v_call: TRBV7-8
cdr3_aa: CASSFSGELITDTQYF

j_call: TRBJ2-3
v_call: TRBV9
cdr3_aa: CASSSEVADRGGTQYF

j_call: TRBJ2-1
v_call: TRBV6-4
cdr3_aa: CASRRDPLWYEQFF

j_call: TRBJ1-4
v_call: TRBV29-1
cdr3_aa: CSVVSFDEKLFF

j_call: TRBJ2-7
v_call: TRBV6-5
cdr3_aa: CASSYSTSSYEQYF

j_call: TRBJ1-4
v_call: TRBV9
cdr3_aa: CASSYTGTFNEKLFF

j_call: TRBJ1-1
v_call: TRBV5-1
cdr3_aa: CASRDQGNTEAFF